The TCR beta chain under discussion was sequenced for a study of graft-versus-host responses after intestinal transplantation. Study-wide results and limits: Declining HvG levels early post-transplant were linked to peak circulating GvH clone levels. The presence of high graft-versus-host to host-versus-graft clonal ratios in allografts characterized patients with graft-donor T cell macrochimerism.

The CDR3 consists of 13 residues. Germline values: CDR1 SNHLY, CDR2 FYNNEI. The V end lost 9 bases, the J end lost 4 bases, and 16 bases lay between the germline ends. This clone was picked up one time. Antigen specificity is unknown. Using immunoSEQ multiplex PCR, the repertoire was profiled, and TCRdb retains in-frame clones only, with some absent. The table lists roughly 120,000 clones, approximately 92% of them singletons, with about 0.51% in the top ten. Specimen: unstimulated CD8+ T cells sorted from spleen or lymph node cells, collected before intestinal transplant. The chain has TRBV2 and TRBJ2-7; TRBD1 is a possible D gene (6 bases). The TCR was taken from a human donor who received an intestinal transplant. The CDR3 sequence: CAREEQDSYEQYF. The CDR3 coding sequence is TGTGCCAGAGAGGAGCAGGACAGTTACGAGCAGTACTTC.